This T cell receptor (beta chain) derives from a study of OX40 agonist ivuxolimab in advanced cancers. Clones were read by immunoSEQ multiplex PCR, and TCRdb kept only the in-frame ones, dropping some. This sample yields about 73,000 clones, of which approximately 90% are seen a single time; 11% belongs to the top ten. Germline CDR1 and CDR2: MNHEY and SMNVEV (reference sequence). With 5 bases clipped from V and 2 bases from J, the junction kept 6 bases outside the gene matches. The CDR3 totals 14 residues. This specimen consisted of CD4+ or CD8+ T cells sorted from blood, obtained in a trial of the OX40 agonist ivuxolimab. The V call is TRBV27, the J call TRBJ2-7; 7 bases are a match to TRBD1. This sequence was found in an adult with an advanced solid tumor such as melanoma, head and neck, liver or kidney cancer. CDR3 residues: CASSDGTVPYEQYF. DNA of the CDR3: TGTGCCAGCAGTGACGGGACAGTCCCCTACGAGCAGTACTTC.